This T cell receptor (beta chain) was recovered during a study of technical replicates of blood from a few donors. Only in-frame clones appear in the TCRdb table, and some are missing; sequencing was by immunoSEQ multiplex PCR. The sample yields 80,000 or so clones, 95% to 98% seen once. Germline V CDR1 and CDR2: SGDLS, YYNGEE. The CDR3 consists of 17 residues. The V gene end was trimmed by 0 bases and the J gene end by 3 bases; junction bases not matched to a gene: 6. The clonotype comes from a human donor in good health. The J gene is TRBJ2-3, the V gene TRBV9; 11 bases agree with TRBD2. The sequenced material came from T cells isolated from PBMCs. Written as DNA, the CDR3 is TGTGCCAGCAGCGTAGGGGGACTAGCGGTCCAAACAGATACGCAGTATTTT. It specifies CASSVGGLAVQTDTQYF.